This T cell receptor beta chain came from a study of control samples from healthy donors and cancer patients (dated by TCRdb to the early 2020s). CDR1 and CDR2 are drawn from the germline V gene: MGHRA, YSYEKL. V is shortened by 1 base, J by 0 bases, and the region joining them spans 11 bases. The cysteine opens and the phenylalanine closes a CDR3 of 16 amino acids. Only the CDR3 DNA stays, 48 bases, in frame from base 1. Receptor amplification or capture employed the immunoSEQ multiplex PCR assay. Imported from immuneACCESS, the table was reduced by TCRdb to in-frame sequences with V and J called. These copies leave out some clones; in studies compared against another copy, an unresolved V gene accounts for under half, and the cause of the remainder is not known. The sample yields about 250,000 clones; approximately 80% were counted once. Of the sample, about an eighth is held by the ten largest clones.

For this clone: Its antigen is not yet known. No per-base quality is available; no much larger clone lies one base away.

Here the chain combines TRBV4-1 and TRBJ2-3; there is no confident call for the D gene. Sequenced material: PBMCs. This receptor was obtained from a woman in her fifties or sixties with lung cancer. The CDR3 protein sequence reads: CASSQGWGASTDTQYF. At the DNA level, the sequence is TGCGCCAGCAGCCAAGGGTGGGGTGCTAGCACAGATACGCAGTATTTT.